This entry concerns a single T cell receptor beta chain. Terminally differentiated effector memory CD45RA+ cells were excluded from the naive CD8 cells, which were CD45RO-negative and positively selected for CCR7. This entry belongs to a study of shared clonotypes between healthy human individuals. CDR1 MDHEN and CDR2 SYDVKM come from the germline V gene. V lost 8 bases, J lost 5 bases, and 10 bases lay in between. This CDR3 contains 11 residues. Replicate sorted-subset PCRs were loaded with 150 to 250 ng DNA, roughly 33,000 T cell genomes. The table came from immunoSEQ multiplex PCR; TCRdb's copy has only in-frame clones and leaves some out. Among about 2.2 million clones listed, 93% were seen once.

The chain uses TRBV28 and TRBJ2-7; D might be TRBD1 (5 bases). The sequencing input was naive CD8+ T cells from PBMCs. This TCR was sampled from a man aged 18 to 30 in good health. Some clones in this sample may be carry-over from other donors' samples. This CDR3 is CASGQQHEQYF. The CDR3 bases are TGTGCCAGCGGACAACAGCACGAGCAGTACTTC.